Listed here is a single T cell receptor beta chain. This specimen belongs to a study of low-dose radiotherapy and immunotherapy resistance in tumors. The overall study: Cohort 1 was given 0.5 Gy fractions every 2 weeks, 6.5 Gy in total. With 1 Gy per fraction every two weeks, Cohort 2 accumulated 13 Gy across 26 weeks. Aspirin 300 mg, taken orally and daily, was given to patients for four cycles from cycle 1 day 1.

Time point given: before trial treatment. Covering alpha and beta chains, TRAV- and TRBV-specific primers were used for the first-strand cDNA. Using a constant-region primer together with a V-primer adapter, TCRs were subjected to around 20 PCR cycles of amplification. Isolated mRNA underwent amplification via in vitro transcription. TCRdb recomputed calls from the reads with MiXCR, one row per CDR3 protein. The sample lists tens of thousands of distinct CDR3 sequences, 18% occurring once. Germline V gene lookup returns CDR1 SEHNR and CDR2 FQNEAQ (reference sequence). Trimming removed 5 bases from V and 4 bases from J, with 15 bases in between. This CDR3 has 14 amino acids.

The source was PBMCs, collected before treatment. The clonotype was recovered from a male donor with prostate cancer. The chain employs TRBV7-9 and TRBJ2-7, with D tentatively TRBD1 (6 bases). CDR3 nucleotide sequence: TGTGCCAGCAGCAAGGGACAAGGAACATACGAGCAGTACTTC. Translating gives CASSKGQGTYEQYF.